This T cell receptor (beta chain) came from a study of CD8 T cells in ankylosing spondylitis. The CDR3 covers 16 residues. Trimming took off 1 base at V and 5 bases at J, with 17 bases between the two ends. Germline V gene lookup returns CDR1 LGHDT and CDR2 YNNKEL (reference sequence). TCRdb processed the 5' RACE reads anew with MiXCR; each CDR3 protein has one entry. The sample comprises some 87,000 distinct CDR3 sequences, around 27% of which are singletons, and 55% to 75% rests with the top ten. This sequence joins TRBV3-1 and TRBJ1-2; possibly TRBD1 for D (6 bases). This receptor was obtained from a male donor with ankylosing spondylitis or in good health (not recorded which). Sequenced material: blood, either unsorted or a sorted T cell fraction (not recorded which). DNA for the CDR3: TGTGCCAGCAGCCAAGGCCTCCTCCGGGGGGCGTATGGCTACACCTTC. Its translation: CASSQGLLRGAYGYTF.